The 12 T cell receptor beta chains listed next were all sequenced from one sample in a study of blood T cell repertoires in COVID-19. Sequencing was performed with immunoSEQ multiplex PCR; in TCRdb, only in-frame clones are kept and a portion is missing. The sample shows approximately 200,000 clones, about 82% of them seen only once. The specimen sequenced was peripheral blood. These receptor sequences come from a woman in her twenties or thirties with acute or convalescent COVID-19.

This clone was recorded a few times. The chain combines TRBV28 with TRBJ1-2, with TRBD1 matching 8 bases. The CDR3 totals 16 residues. CDR1 and CDR2 from the germline V gene are MDHEN and SYDVKM. V lost 4 bases and J lost 2; bases outside the gene matches: 9. The chain's CDR3 is CASSSSQGAGNYGYTF. DNA of the CDR3: TGTGCCAGCAGTTCGAGCCAGGGGGCGGGAAACTATGGCTACACCTTC.

The CDR3 loop reads CASSLAGVKETQYF. The CDR3 DNA is TGCGCCAGCAGCTTGGCCGGGGTAAAAGAGACCCAGTACTTC. The chain couples TRBV5-1 to TRBJ2-5; a weak D match, TRBD2 (5 bases). V lost 0 bases, J lost 3 bases, and 9 bases lay in between. Germline V gene data show CDR1 as SGHRS and CDR2 as YFSETQ. The CDR3 has 14 residues.

A remark on this clone: The sample has other DNA sequences that encode this CDR3 too. The J gene is TRBJ1-2, the V gene TRBV5-1; no clear D gene. In germline, CDR1 is SGHRS, CDR2 YFSETQ. Trimming removed 0 bases at V and 2 bases at J, with 5 bases between. The CDR3 extends over 13 amino acids. CDR3 bases: TGCGCCAGCAGCTTGGACAGCAACTATGGCTACACCTTC. This gives the protein CASSLDSNYGYTF. Filled out from reference TRBV5-1 and TRBJ1-2, the complete variable domain reads KAGVTQTPRYLIKTRGQQVTLSCSPISGHRSVSWYQQTPGQGLQFLFEYFSETQRNKGNFPGRFSGRQFSNSRSEMNVSTLELGDSALYLCASSLDSNYGYTFGSGTRLTVV.

This chain links TRBV11-2 with TRBJ2-2; 14 nucleotides match TRBD2. This CDR3 region has 15 residues. The J segment lost 6 bases and the V segment lost 4 bases, leaving 1 base of the junction unmatched. Germline CDR1 and CDR2: SGHAT and FQNNGV. As DNA, the CDR3 is TGTGCCAGCAGCTGGGGACTAGCGGGGGCCGGGGAGCTGTTTTTT. It encodes CASSWGLAGAGELFF.

This chain links TRBV27 with TRBJ2-7; 9 bases are shared with TRBD2. The CDR3 length is 16 residues. J gave up 4 bases and V 4 bases, and 11 bases lay outside the gene matches. Germline V gives CDR1 MNHEY, CDR2 SMNVEV (reference sequence). DNA for the CDR3: TGTGCCAGCAGTTCCACCCTGGTTAGCGGGAGATACGAGCAGTACTTC. The encoded protein is CASSSTLVSGRYEQYF.

This rearrangement joins TRBV2 to TRBJ1-1, with a tentative D call TRBD1 (6 bases). Trimming took 2 bases from V and 4 from J, leaving 11 bases between them. This CDR3 has 14 residues. From germline, CDR1 is SNHLY and CDR2 FYNNEI. CDR3 loop: CASSEPIGGTEAFF. For the CDR3, the DNA is TGTGCCAGCAGTGAACCTATAGGGGGCACTGAAGCTTTCTTT.

The gene calls are TRBV7-2 and TRBJ2-3; possibly TRBD2 for D (5 bases). Trimming removed 1 base from V and 5 bases from J, with 7 bases in between. The CDR3 is 13 amino acids. Germline CDR1 is SGHTA and CDR2 is FQGNSA. This CDR3 is CASSLDRGDTQYF. The CDR3 region has the DNA TGTGCCAGCAGCTTAGACCGGGGAGATACGCAGTATTTT.

The V gene is TRBV3-1 (or the pseudogene TRBV3-2), the J gene TRBJ1-1; D remains unclear. CDR1 and CDR2 (germline): LGHDT, YNNKEL (reference sequence). Trimming stripped 4 bases from V and 0 bases from J, with 12 bases between. The CDR3 is made up of 15 amino acids. The CDR3 region is CASSLQAGMNTEAFF. In DNA form, the CDR3 reads TGTGCCAGCAGCCTCCAGGCCGGGATGAACACTGAAGCTTTCTTT.

The chain links TRBV6-5 to TRBJ2-7, with 10 nucleotides matching TRBD1. The CDR3 extends over 13 amino acids. The J segment lost 11 bases and the V segment lost 5 bases, leaving 9 bases of the junction unmatched. CDR1 and CDR2 (germline): MNHEY, SVGAGI. The CDR3 loop reads CASSPATGGVEYF. The DNA for the CDR3 is TGTGCCAGCAGTCCCGCGACAGGGGGCGTCGAGTACTTC.

The chain has TRBV24-1 and TRBJ2-3; 8 bases are a match to TRBD1. The germline CDR1 and CDR2 sequences are KGHDR and SFDVKD. The CDR3 sequence is 18 residues long. J lost 5 bases, V lost 9 bases, and 21 bases had no gene match. The CDR3 coding sequence is TGTGCCACCGGGATTCAGAAGGACAGGGCGTTGTTGGAAGATACGCAGTATTTT. Encoded protein: CATGIQKDRALLEDTQYF.

The rearrangement uses TRBV19 and TRBJ1-1; unclear D gene. This CDR3 is built from 13 residues. The germline CDR1 and CDR2 sequences are LNHDA and SQIVND (reference sequence). V gave up 6 bases and J gave up 8 bases, with 16 bases separating them. CDR3: CASSHTRGSEAFF. DNA of the CDR3: TGTGCCAGTAGCCACACCCGGGGATCCGAAGCTTTCTTT.

The rearrangement uses TRBV28 and TRBJ1-6; 7 bases map to TRBD1. The CDR3 runs 14 residues. Germline V gene data show CDR1 as MDHEN and CDR2 as SYDVKM. The V and J ends lost 6 bases and 7 bases, in that order; junction bases with no gene match: 6. CDR3 residues: CASRSDRDNSPLHF. As DNA, the CDR3 is TGTGCCAGCAGATCAGACAGGGACAATTCACCCCTCCACTTT.